This TCR beta chain was identified during a study of blood T cell repertoires in COVID-19. Background on the study: In each case, the material was cDNA or gDNA derived from T cells, B-cell-depleted T cells, or PBMCs.

CDR1 LGHNA and CDR2 YNFKEQ come from the germline V gene. The V segment lost 1 base and the J segment 4 bases; nucleotides outside the gene matches: 7. The CDR3 consists of 15 residues. In the original analysis: Counts of nucleated cells, estimated from reference gene primer amplification, were obtained. Assay used: immunoSEQ multiplex PCR; TCRdb lists only in-frame clones, some missing. For V, J and clone size, that table is used; D and trimming come from the DNA. In the table there are some 250,000 clones, 75% to 90% of which are singletons. In assigning cohorts, the study relied on participant-reported clinical history.

The clonotype was recovered from a man in his forties who had recovered from COVID-19. Sequencing used PBMCs or T cells enriched from blood (not recorded which). This chain joins TRBV4-2 and TRBJ2-7, with 7 bases that match TRBD2. The DNA of the CDR3 is TGTGCCAGCAGCCAAGGGGGGACTACCGATTACGAGCAGTACTTC. Translated, it gives CASSQGGTTDYEQYF.